The T cell receptor beta chain described here comes from a study of blood T cells in healthy people across ages. Overall study context: In model experiments, template switching was able to capture about one barcoded beta molecule for every two T cells that were present. The study's findings and limits: The percentage of naive T cells correlated strongly with TCR beta diversity. Since the PBMCs were unsorted, naive and antigen-experienced cells could not be conclusively compared.

The CDR3 has 16 residues. Germline V gives CDR1 SGHVS, CDR2 FQNEAQ. Trimming took 5 bases from V and 8 from J, leaving 24 bases between them. Notes on this clonotype: Its target is unknown.

Combining a sample-barcoded 5' primer with a J-beta primer mix, a second PCR ran for roughly 6 to 12 cycles. Researchers report that each sample yielded at least 3 million CDR3-containing paired-end reads. From the 5' RACE reads, TCRdb called clonotypes with MiXCR, one entry per CDR3 protein. Of 650,000 or so distinct CDR3 sequences listed, more than 45% are singletons. This clonotype was obtained from a woman of 80 years or more in good health. This chain links TRBV7-8 with TRBJ1-2, with TRBD1 as a possible D gene (6 bases). The sample taken for sequencing was blood. The CDR3 nucleotides read TGTGCCAGCAGCCCGAACCGGGGGGGGGGCAACCAAGGCTACACCTTC. This codes for CASSPNRGGGNQGYTF. The complete variable domain, with remaining parts taken from reference TRBV7-8 and TRBJ1-2, reads GAGVSQSPRYKVAKRGQDVALRCDPISGHVSLFWYQQALGQGPEFLTYFQNEAQLDKSGLPSDRFFAERPEGSVSTLKIQRTQQEDSAVYLCASSPNRGGGNQGYTFGSGTRLTVV.